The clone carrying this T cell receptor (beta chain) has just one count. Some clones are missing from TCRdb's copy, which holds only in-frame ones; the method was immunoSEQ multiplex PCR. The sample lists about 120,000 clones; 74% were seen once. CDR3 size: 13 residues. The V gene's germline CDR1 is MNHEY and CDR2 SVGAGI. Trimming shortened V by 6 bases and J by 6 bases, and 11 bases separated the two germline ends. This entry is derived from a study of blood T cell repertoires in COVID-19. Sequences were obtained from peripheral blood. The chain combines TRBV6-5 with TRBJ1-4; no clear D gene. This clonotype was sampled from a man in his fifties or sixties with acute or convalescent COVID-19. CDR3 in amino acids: CASRPIADEKLFF. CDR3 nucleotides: TGTGCCAGCAGGCCCATTGCGGATGAAAAACTGTTTTTT.